Here is one T cell receptor (beta chain) with its context. The antigen it recognizes is unknown. No much larger clonotype is one base removed from it; base qualities were not supplied. Libraries came from the immunoSEQ multiplex PCR assay. For the multiplex PCR, a mixture combining 60 forward primers for TCR Vbeta segments and 13 reverse primers for TCR Jbeta segments was used. The CDR3 region of rearranged TCR beta genes was amplified from genomic DNA by a multiplex PCR assay. On the Illumina HiSeq System, the amplified TCR beta libraries were sequenced as 87-base-pair reads. In the paper's pipeline: A later analysis counted tens of millions of unique TCR beta chains across the 650 to 700 repertoires, and roughly 11 million of these chains were shared by at least two donors. To remove PCR and sequencing errors, raw reads were error-corrected and collapsed into unique sequences using a nearest-neighbor algorithm that merged closely related sequences. V, D and J gene segments were assigned by aligning CDR3 sequences to IMGT reference sequences. Each retained sequence needed at least a six-nucleotide match to both a V gene segment and a J gene segment. A rearrangement counted as productive if the CDR3 had no stop codons and remained in frame with V and J, and every other rearrangement counted as non-productive. Following IMGT convention, CDR3 was defined as the stretch from the second conserved V-encoded cysteine up to the conserved J-encoded phenylalanine. The earlier analysis of approximately 590 of the donors excluded any sequence lacking an unambiguous match to a single V gene segment. In an earlier analysis of 587 of the donors, V segments were called functional above 56.7% productive rearrangements and were called segregating when the between-donor standard deviation exceeded 5%. A statistical classification framework was built for diagnosing cytomegalovirus status from the catalog of TCR beta chain sequences. V and J gene assignment, in a later analysis, came from comparing TCR nucleotide sequences with IMGT/GENE-DB human TR gene sequences. In a later analysis, CDR3 sequences and most-parsimonious VDJ recombination scenarios were assigned using the TCRdist pipeline. A later analysis defined each TCR beta chain by its CDR3 amino acid sequence plus V-gene family, and excluded reads lacking a unique V-gene family. A later analysis removed several hundred highly shared, low-generation-probability nucleotide sequences to deal with suspected cross-contamination and a sequencing artifact. In a later analysis, a clonal expansion index was calculated for each public chain from normalized within-repertoire ranks of inferred template counts. A later analysis computed generation probabilities with a VDJ recombination model fitted to out-of-frame rearrangements, and checked the results against IGoR. A later analysis scored TCR-TCR, TCR-HLA and TCR-CMV co-occurrence with hypergeometric tests, applying a repertoire-size bias correction to TCR pairs. A later analysis estimated false discovery rates by permuting HLA or CMV assignments 20 times. In a later analysis, co-occurring TCRs were grouped using DBSCAN, and TCRdist sequence similarity was added for clustering within HLA-allele-positive subsets. Co-occurrence clustering excluded repertoires with fewer than 30,000 or more than 120,000 public chains, plus five with anomalous nucleotide sharing. Here the immuneACCESS table is served through TCRdb, limited to in-frame sequences with V and J called. Missing clones are a known gap in these copies; in checked studies unresolved V genes cover under half, and the rest lacks a known reason. Clone size and V and J calls were adopted from that table, with D and trimming inferred from the DNA. The sample records about 200,000 clones, 65% to 90% of which are singletons. The ten largest clonotypes hold more than 0.25% of the sample.

This sample was included in a study of cytomegalovirus exposure and HLA in healthy donors (dated by TCRdb to the late 2010s). Describing the broader study: In an earlier analysis of approximately 500 of the donors, 276 Gb of sequence data and 90 million to 130 million unique TCR beta sequences from about 190 million T cells were reported. In an earlier analysis of roughly 540 of the donors, high-throughput TCR beta sequencing was used to judge whether each TCR beta V gene segment behaved as functional or pseudogenic. Donor age, sex, ethnicity and CMV serostatus were collected together with the repertoire data. The study aimed to test whether cataloging public T cell receptors could reveal signatures of past pathogen exposure. Among the roughly 380 genotyped donors, about 83% belonged to the genetic ancestry cluster associated with self-reported Caucasian donors. HLA typing included class I and class II loci at four-digit resolution. The number of donors typed differed by locus, with about 629-640 for A, B, C, DRB1 and DQB1, around 500 for DQA1, about 610 for DPA1, and approximately 470 for DPB1. An early release covering more than 500 HLA-typed donors comprised approximately 300 gigabases of sequencing data and about 90 million unique TCR sequences. All discovery cohort repertoires had been generated on a single sequencing platform. On average, about 240,000 unique TCR beta nucleotide sequences were sequenced per donor among 300 to 500 genotyped donors of the cohort, with roughly 18% of those sequences being non-productive. Along with the approximately 700-subject first cohort, a separate validation cohort of around 110 different subjects was used. The study profiled the T cell repertoires of hundreds of subjects by immunosequencing and related them to cytomegalovirus serostatus. In the later analysis, no new phenotypic data were used to find candidate immune exposures; instead, reliance was placed on TCR beta sequences and their occurrence across donors. A later analysis re-examined previously published TCR beta repertoires from over 500 donors and added high-resolution HLA genotyping to investigate patterns of TCR occurrence. Because of strong linkage in the cohort, four or five DR-DQ haplotypes were treated as single units for association and clustering. A later genetic analysis took genome-wide SNP genotypes for about 55% of the roughly 670 donors and used that subset as a discovery cohort. High-throughput TCR immunosequencing, statistical association of individual TCRs with disease status, and machine learning were combined to predict cytomegalovirus infection status. Beyond this particular receptor, the publication reports: Only TCR beta chains were sequenced in this cohort, and the absence of alpha or paired-chain data limited detectable features. Because counts were too low, 15 to 20 rarely observed V segments, including chromosome 9 orphons, were excluded from the earlier analysis of some 540 of the donors. A total of 150 to 200 TCR beta chains were listed by the study as associated with cytomegalovirus. Cytomegalovirus status was reported to be diagnosed by the classifier with high specificity and sensitivity in both the original and validation cohorts. A group of highly shared sequence variants was considered likely to be a technical artifact of the sequencing pipeline. Linkage disequilibrium might explain the correlated functional status among segregating V segments, but an unknown experimental factor could not be ruled out. Immune exposure information for the cohort was limited to CMV serostatus. It was suggested by the authors that the approach could potentially be generalized to other disease states and immunological phenotypes. Assigning TCR associations to individual alleles was difficult when HLA alleles, especially DR and DQ, strongly co-occurred. A later analysis associated around 16,000 TCR beta sequences with specific HLA alleles at a false discovery rate of 0.05. Several of the top co-occurrence clusters appeared to be linked to parvovirus B19, influenza, CMV and Epstein-Barr virus, according to a later analysis. The presence/absence analyses assumed that sequencing depth was roughly uniform across donors, and that assumption may not be true. The 87-base-pair reads could not distinguish some IMGT-functional V segments, including TRBV6-2 and TRBV6-3, so those segments were excluded. A further reported finding was that TCR beta sequences accurately predicted the HLA-A and HLA-B alleles for most subjects in the first cohort. Most TCR sequences were observed very rarely across donors, whereas some public TCRs were present in many individuals. A later analysis found that TCR association rates varied across HLA loci, with DRB1 alleles showing the most associated TCRs and HLA-C alleles the fewest. In vitro tests confirmed that a few of the cytomegalovirus-associated TCR beta chains recognize cytomegalovirus antigens. In a later analysis, HLA-associated TCR beta chains showed more clonal expansion and lower generation probabilities than non-associated chains that were equally common. Because some donors lacked HLA typing at each locus, the association tests relied only on the typed subset. A later genetic analysis associated a missense DCLRE1C variant with V-gene and J-gene trimming of TCR beta chains, and an independent cohort replicated the association. A later analysis found that most CMV-associated TCR beta chains appeared HLA-restricted, with HLA associations seemingly driven largely by CMV exposure. A later genetic analysis reported fewer N-insertions in productive TCRs among donors in an Asian-associated ancestry cluster than the approximately 700-donor mean. In an earlier analysis of over 550 of the donors, most TCR beta V segments were observed in productive rearrangements about 87% or about 30% of the time, broadly matching IMGT annotations.

In total, around 600 healthy bone marrow donors made up the cohort. Cohort members were all nominally healthy when sampled, although unrecorded immune exposures were likely present. The donor tested CMV seronegative and was one of the 352 seronegative cohort members. Every donor gave a peripheral blood sample, and the peripheral blood mononuclear cells from that sample were used for TCR beta sequencing. The Qiagen DNeasy Blood Extraction Kit was used to extract genomic DNA from the blood cell samples. CDR1 and CDR2 are drawn from the germline V gene: SGHAT, FQNNGV. Inclusive of the bounding cysteine and phenylalanine, the CDR3 is 17 residues long. Only the CDR3 portion is preserved as DNA: 51 bases, with reading frame beginning at the first base. V is pared back by 4 bases and J by 5 bases, with 23 bases lying between the germline termini.

Sequences were obtained from PBMCs. Rearrangement joined TRBV11-2 to TRBJ1-1; 6 matching bases give a weak D call of TRBD1. This clonotype originated in a woman in her thirties in good health and CMV-seronegative. The CDR3 reads CASSSGRGWVRGTEAFF. The DNA sequence is given as TGTGCCAGCAGCTCTGGACGGGGTTGGGTCAGGGGAACTGAAGCTTTCTTT.